Below are 17 T cell receptor beta chains sequenced from a single sample in a study of blood T cell repertoires in COVID-19. Clones were read by immunoSEQ multiplex PCR, and TCRdb kept only the in-frame ones, dropping some. The repertoire holds about 290,000 clones, around four fifths seen once, with around 3.7% in the top ten. What was sequenced was peripheral blood. These receptors all come from a woman aged 50 to 60 with active or convalescent COVID-19.

This clone came up many times. V and J are TRBV30 and TRBJ2-7; D gene ambiguous. V was clipped by 1 base and J by 5 bases, with 15 bases between them. This CDR3 region has 14 residues. Germline CDR1 reads GTSNPN; CDR2 reads SVGIG (reference sequence). The CDR3 reads CAWSGSQLVNEQYF. The CDR3 bases are TGTGCCTGGAGTGGGTCCCAGTTGGTGAACGAGCAGTACTTC.

This clone was found once. The chain is built from TRBV6-1 and TRBJ2-1, with TRBD2 matching over 7 bases. The germline V gene encodes CDR1 MNHNS and CDR2 SASEGT. CDR3 length equals 16 residues. The V and J ends lost 3 bases and 7 bases, in that order; junction bases with no gene match: 12. CDR3 nucleotide sequence: TGTGCCAGCAGTGAGGGAAGGCTAGCGGTCGAGAATGAGCAGTTCTTC. Residues: CASSEGRLAVENEQFF.

This CDR3 is CASSLAGSNTEAFF. The CDR3 DNA sequence: TGTGCCAGCAGCTTAGCGGGGTCTAACACTGAAGCTTTCTTT. This chain connects TRBV5-4 to TRBJ1-1; D uncertain. Germline CDR1 SGHNT, CDR2 YYREEE (reference sequence). Trimming took 2 bases from V and 2 from J, leaving 10 bases between them. The CDR3 runs to 14 residues. Using reference TRBV5-4 and TRBJ1-1 for the parts outside the CDR3, the full variable domain is ETGVTQSPTHLIKTRGQQVTLRCSSQSGHNTVSWYQQALGQGPQFIFQYYREEENGRGNFPPRFSGLQFPNYSSELNVNALELDDSALYLCASSLAGSNTEAFFGQGTRLTVV.

The CDR3 bases are TGTGCCAGCACGGGGACAGGGTTCACAGATACGCAGTATTTT. It translates to CASTGTGFTDTQYF. The rearrangement joins TRBV6-5 to TRBJ2-3, with 9 bases fitting TRBD1. This CDR3 region has 14 residues. The germline V gene has CDR1 MNHEY and CDR2 SVGAGI. V lost 7 bases and J lost 2; bases outside the gene matches: 4.

This chain joins TRBV5-1 and TRBJ1-3, with D unclear. Germline V gene sequence: CDR1 SGHRS, CDR2 YFSETQ. Trimming removed 0 bases from V and 0 bases from J, with 10 bases in between. CDR3 length: 16 amino acids. CDR3 protein: CASSLAGSRSGNTIYF. DNA of the CDR3: TGCGCCAGCAGCTTGGCCGGGTCACGCTCTGGAAACACCATATATTTT.

The chain uses TRBV3-1 (or the pseudogene TRBV3-2) and TRBJ1-1, with D maybe TRBD1 (5 bases). Germline V gene lookup returns CDR1 LGHDT and CDR2 YNNKEL (reference sequence). The CDR3 length is 14 residues. V was shortened by 3 bases and J by 10 bases, with 18 bases between the two germline ends. The CDR3 region has the DNA TGTGCCAGCAGCCAGGACGGGGGGAGGCTTTCAGCTTTCTTT. Its protein is CASSQDGGRLSAFF.

The chain carries TRBV7-9 and TRBJ2-1, with 8 positions matching TRBD2. V trimming: 5 bases; J trimming: 6 bases; junction bases outside the gene matches: 12. The CDR3 length is 16 residues. Germline lookup yields CDR1 SEHNR and CDR2 FQNEAQ (reference sequence). Here the CDR3 DNA reads TGTGCCAGCAGCGAAACCTCCCGGGCGGGAGGCAATGAGCAGTTCTTC. It yields the protein CASSETSRAGGNEQFF.

This clone was detected only a few times. The chain recombines TRBV7-2 with TRBJ1-1, with unresolved D. Trimming left V 1 base short and J 5 bases short, with 14 bases between. The CDR3 is made up of 15 amino acids. Germline CDR1 reads SGHTA; CDR2 reads FQGNSA. CDR3 sequence: CASSLVSRTGTEAFF. DNA of the CDR3: TGTGCCAGCAGCTTAGTATCCCGAACCGGGACTGAAGCTTTCTTT.

The sample holds a few counts of this clone. This chain connects TRBV7-7 to TRBJ2-2; 7 bases are shared with TRBD1. V was pared by 1 base and J by 4 bases, with 3 bases of the junction left unmatched. The CDR3 has 15 residues. Germline V lookup: CDR1 SSHAT, CDR2 FNYEAQ (reference sequence). The CDR3 is CASSLVTGVTGELFF. The CDR3 nucleotides are TGTGCCAGCAGCTTAGTAACAGGGGTCACCGGGGAGCTGTTTTTT.

This clone has a handful of counts. The rearrangement joins TRBV5-4 to TRBJ2-1; possibly TRBD1 for D (5 bases). CDR3 length: 16 amino acids. V shed 4 bases and J shed 0 bases, with 14 bases lying between them. Germline values: CDR1 SGHNT, CDR2 YYREEE (reference sequence). The CDR3 is CASSPSQGPSYNEQFF. As DNA, the CDR3 is TGTGCCAGCAGCCCGAGTCAGGGCCCCTCCTACAATGAGCAGTTCTTC.

The chain employs TRBV7-3 and TRBJ2-1; D perhaps matches TRBD2 (6 bases). The germline V gene has CDR1 SGHTA and CDR2 FQGTGA. V was pared by 3 bases and J by 6 bases, with 12 bases between. This CDR3 has 14 residues. CDR3 nucleotides: TGTGCCAGCAGCTTGGAGCGGGTAGGCAATGAGCAGTTCTTC. Amino acid sequence: CASSLERVGNEQFF.

The chain combines TRBV30 with TRBJ2-1, with 7 bases fitting TRBD2. The CDR3 runs to 15 residues. After removal of 0 bases from V and 4 bases from J, the junction contained 6 bases not matched to a gene. Germline loops: CDR1 GTSNPN, CDR2 SVGIG (reference sequence). CDR3 protein: CAWSVGSGAYNEQFF. DNA of the CDR3: TGTGCCTGGAGTGTAGGGAGCGGGGCTTACAATGAGCAGTTCTTC.

The chain employs TRBV18 and TRBJ1-3; D unclear. The CDR3 sequence is 18 residues long. Deletions cut 2 bases from V and 0 bases from J, with 17 bases between. In germline, CDR1 is KGHSH, CDR2 LQKENI. The CDR3 DNA follows: TGTGCCAGCTCACCAGGAGTTGCTTCGGGATCCTCTGGAAACACCATATATTTT. It translates to CASSPGVASGSSGNTIYF.

The chain employs TRBV6-1 and TRBJ1-1; weak D call: TRBD1 (5 bases). The CDR3 contains 15 residues. The ends were cut back, 2 bases at V and 3 bases at J, with 13 bases in the middle. CDR1 is MNHNS, CDR2 SASEGT, per germline. CDR3 sequence reads: CASSEWGGTDTEAFF. CDR3 nucleotides: TGTGCCAGCAGTGAATGGGGGGGGACTGACACTGAAGCTTTCTTT.

V and J are TRBV27 and TRBJ1-4; 7 positions match TRBD1. The ends lost 6 bases at V and 1 base at J; junction bases unmatched: 5. The CDR3 runs to 15 residues. Germline assignment: CDR1 MNHEY and CDR2 SMNVEV (reference sequence). The CDR3 DNA sequence: TGTGCCAGCAGAGCTTACAGGGGAACTAATGAAAAACTGTTTTTT. Its translation is CASRAYRGTNEKLFF.

The table lists this clone with a count of one. The chain carries TRBV3-1 (or the pseudogene TRBV3-2) and TRBJ2-5; 8 bases agree with TRBD2. J lost 4 bases, V lost 6 bases, and 10 bases had no gene match. The CDR3 contains 15 residues. The germline CDR1 and CDR2 sequences are LGHDT and YNNKEL (reference sequence). Written as DNA, the CDR3 is TGTGCCAGCAGTAGCTTAGCGGGACCGGTAGAGACCCAGTACTTC. It is translated as CASSSLAGPVETQYF.

The CDR3 sequence is CASRELAGLGDEQFF. The CDR3 nucleotides read TGTGCCAGCAGGGAACTAGCGGGGTTAGGCGATGAGCAGTTCTTC. This chain joins TRBV2 and TRBJ2-1, with 10 bases identical to TRBD2. The CDR3 runs 15 residues. V gave up 6 bases and J gave up 8 bases; unmatched junction bases: 10. Germline V lookup: CDR1 SNHLY, CDR2 FYNNEI.